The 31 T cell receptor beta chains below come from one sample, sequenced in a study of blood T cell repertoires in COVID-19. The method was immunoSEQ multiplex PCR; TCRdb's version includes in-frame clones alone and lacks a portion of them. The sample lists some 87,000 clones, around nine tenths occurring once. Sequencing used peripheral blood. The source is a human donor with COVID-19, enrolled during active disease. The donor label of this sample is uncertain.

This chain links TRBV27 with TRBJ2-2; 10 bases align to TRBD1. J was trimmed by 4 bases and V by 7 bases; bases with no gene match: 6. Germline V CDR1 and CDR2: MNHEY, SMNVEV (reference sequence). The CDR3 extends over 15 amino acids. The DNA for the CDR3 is TGTGCCAGCAACCGCGGACAGGGGGGCACCGGGGAGCTGTTTTTT. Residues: CASNRGQGGTGELFF.

The CDR3 protein is CASSAGQGERPQHF. The CDR3 DNA reads TGTGCCAGCAGCGCGGGACAGGGTGAACGGCCCCAGCATTTT. The genes are TRBV5-6 and TRBJ1-5; 9 nucleotides align to TRBD1. The CDR3 totals 14 residues. Germline V gene lookup returns CDR1 SGHDT and CDR2 YYEEEE. Trimming took 4 bases from V and 9 from J; bases not matched to a gene: 8. Combining the CDR3 with reference TRBV5-6 and TRBJ1-5 gives the whole variable domain DAGVTQSPTHLIKTRGQQVTLRCSPKSGHDTVSWYQQALGQGPQFIFQYYEEEERQRGNFPDRFSGHQFPNYSSELNVNALLLGDSALYLCASSAGQGERPQHFGDGTRLSIL.

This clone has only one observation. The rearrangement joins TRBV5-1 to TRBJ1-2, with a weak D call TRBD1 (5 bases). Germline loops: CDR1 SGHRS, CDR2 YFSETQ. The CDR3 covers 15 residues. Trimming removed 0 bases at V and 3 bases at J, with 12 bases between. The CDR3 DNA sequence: TGCGCCAGCAGCTTGGCCCCAGGGCTCGACTATGGCTACACCTTC. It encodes CASSLAPGLDYGYTF.

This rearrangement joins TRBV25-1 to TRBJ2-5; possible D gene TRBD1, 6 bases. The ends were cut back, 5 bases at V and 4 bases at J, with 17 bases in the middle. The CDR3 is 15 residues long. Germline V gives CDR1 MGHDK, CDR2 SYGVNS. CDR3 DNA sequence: TGTGCCAGCAGTCCCACCCCCGCGACAGGAGAGACCCAGTACTTC. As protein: CASSPTPATGETQYF.

CDR3 nucleotides: TGTGCTAGTGGTCGAGAAGCAGGGGAAACTGAAGCTTTCTTT. Amino acids: CASGREAGETEAFF. The J gene is TRBJ1-1, the V gene TRBV12-5; a possible D gene is TRBD1 (6 bases). This CDR3 spans 14 amino acids. V was clipped by 5 bases and J by 5 bases, with 15 bases between them. CDR1 is LGHNT and CDR2 is FRNRAP in the germline V gene.

CDR3 sequence (DNA): TGTGCCAGCAGTTTATCGGGGGGAGCGGGCCCACTCGGGCAGCAGTACTTC. It encodes CASSLSGGAGPLGQQYF. The gene calls are TRBV27 and TRBJ2-7; maybe TRBD2 (6 bases). Germline V lookup: CDR1 MNHEY, CDR2 SMNVEV (reference sequence). V gave up 0 bases and J gave up 8 bases, with 23 bases separating them. This CDR3 region has 17 residues.

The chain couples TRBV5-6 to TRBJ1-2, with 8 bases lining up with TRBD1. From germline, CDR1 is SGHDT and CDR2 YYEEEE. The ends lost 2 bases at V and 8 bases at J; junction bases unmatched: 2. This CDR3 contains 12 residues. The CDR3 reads CASSFGQGGYTF. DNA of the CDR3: TGTGCCAGCAGCTTCGGACAGGGAGGCTACACCTTC.

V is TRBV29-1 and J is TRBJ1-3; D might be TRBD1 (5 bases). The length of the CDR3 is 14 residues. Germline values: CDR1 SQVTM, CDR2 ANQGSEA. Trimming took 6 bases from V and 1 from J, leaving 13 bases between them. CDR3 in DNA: TGCAGCGTCGCGGGGGAGTTGTCTGGAAACACCATATATTTT. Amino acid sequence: CSVAGELSGNTIYF.

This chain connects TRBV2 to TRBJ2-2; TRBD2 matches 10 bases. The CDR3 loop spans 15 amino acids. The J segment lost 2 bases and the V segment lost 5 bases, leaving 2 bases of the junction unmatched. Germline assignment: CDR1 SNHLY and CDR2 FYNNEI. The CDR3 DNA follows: TGTGCCAGCAGTCGACTAGCGGGCAACACCGGGGAGCTGTTTTTT. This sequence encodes CASSRLAGNTGELFF.

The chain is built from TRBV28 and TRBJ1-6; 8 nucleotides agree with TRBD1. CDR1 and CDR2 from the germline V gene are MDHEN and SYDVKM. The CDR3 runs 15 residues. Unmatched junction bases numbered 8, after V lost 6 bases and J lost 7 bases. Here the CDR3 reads CASSPWDRLNSPLHF. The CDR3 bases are TGTGCCAGCAGCCCCTGGGACAGGTTGAATTCACCCCTCCACTTT. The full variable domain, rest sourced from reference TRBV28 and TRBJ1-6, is DVKVTQSSRYLVKRTGEKVFLECVQDMDHENMFWYRQDPGLGLRLIYFSYDVKMKEKGDIPEGYSVSREKKERFSLILESASTNQTSMYLCASSPWDRLNSPLHFGNGTRLTVT.

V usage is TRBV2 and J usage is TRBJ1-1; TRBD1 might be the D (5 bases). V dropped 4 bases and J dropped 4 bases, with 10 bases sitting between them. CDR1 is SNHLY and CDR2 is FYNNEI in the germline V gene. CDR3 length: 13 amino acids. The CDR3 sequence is CASSGPGGTEAFF. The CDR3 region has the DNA TGTGCCAGCAGTGGCCCCGGGGGCACTGAAGCTTTCTTT.

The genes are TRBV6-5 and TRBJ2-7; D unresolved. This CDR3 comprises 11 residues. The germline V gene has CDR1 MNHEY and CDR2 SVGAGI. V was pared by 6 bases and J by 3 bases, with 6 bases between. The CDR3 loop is CASRKHYEQYF. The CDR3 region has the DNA TGTGCCAGCAGGAAACACTACGAGCAGTACTTC.

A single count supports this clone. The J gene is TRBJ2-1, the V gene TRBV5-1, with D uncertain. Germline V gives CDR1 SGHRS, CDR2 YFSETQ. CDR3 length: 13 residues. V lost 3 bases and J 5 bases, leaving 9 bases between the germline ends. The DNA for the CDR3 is TGCGCCAGCAGCTACTCCCCGGACAATGAGCAGTTCTTC. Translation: CASSYSPDNEQFF.

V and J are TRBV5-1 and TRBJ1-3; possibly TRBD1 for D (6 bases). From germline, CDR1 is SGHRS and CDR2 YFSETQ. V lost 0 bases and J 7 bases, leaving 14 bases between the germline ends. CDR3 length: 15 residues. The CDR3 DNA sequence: TGCGCCAGCAGCTTGGGGCAGGGGAGTAGTAACACCATATATTTT. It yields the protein CASSLGQGSSNTIYF. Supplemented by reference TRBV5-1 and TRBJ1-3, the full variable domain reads KAGVTQTPRYLIKTRGQQVTLSCSPISGHRSVSWYQQTPGQGLQFLFEYFSETQRNKGNFPGRFSGRQFSNSRSEMNVSTLELGDSALYLCASSLGQGSSNTIYFGEGSWLTVV.

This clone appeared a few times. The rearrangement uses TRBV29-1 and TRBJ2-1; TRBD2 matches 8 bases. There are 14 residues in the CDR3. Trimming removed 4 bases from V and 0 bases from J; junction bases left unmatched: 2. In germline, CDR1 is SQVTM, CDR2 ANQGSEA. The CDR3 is CSVAGTSSYNEQFF. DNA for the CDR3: TGCAGCGTTGCCGGGACTAGCTCCTACAATGAGCAGTTCTTC.

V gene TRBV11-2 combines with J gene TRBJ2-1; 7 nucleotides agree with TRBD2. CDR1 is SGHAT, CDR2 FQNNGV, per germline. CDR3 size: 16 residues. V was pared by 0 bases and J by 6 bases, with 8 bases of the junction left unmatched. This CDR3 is CASSLDWLAESNEQFF. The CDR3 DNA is TGTGCCAGCAGCTTAGATTGGCTAGCGGAGAGCAATGAGCAGTTCTTC.

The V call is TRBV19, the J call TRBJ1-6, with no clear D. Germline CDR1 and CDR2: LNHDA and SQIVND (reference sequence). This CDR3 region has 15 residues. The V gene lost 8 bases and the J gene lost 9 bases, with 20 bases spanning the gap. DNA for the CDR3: TGTGCCAGTCACCCGGAGGGCCAGCCGGGTTCACCCCTCCACTTT. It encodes CASHPEGQPGSPLHF.

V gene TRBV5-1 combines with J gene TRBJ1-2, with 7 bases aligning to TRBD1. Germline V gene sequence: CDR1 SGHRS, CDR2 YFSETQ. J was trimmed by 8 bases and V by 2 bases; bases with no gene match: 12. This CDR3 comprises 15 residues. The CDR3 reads CASSLSGTATGGYTF. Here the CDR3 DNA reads TGCGCCAGCAGCTTATCCGGGACAGCTACAGGCGGCTACACCTTC.

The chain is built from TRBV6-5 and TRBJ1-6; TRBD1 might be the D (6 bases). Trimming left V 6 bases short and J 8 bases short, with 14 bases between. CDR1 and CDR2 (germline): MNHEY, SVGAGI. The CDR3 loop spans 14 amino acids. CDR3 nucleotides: TGTGCCAGCAGCAGGCGGGGGCCTTATTCACCCCTCCACTTT. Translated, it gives CASSRRGPYSPLHF.

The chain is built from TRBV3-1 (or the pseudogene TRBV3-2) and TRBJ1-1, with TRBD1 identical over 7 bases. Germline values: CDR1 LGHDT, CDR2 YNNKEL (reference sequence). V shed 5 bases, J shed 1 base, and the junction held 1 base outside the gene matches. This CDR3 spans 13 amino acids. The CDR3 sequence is CASSYRGNTEAFF. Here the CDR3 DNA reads TGTGCCAGCAGCTACAGGGGGAACACTGAAGCTTTCTTT.

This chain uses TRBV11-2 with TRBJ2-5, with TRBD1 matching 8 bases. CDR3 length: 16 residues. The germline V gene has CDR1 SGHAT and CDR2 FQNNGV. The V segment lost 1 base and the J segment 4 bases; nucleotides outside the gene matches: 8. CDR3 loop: CASSLGIDRGGETQYF. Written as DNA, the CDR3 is TGTGCCAGCAGCTTAGGCATCGACAGGGGAGGAGAGACCCAGTACTTC.

CDR3 nucleotides: TGTGCCAGCAGCTTAGATACAGGAATCCAAGAGACCCAGTACTTC. It yields the protein CASSLDTGIQETQYF. J is TRBJ2-5 and V is TRBV11-2, with D possibly being TRBD1 (5 bases). V was shortened by 0 bases and J by 1 base, with 9 bases between the two germline ends. Germline CDR1 SGHAT, CDR2 FQNNGV. This CDR3 is 15 amino acids long.

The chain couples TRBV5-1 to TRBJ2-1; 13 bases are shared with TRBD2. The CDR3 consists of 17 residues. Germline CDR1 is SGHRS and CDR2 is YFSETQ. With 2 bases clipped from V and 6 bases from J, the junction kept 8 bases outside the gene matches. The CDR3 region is CASSFGTSGTFGNEQFF. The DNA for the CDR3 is TGCGCCAGCAGCTTTGGGACTAGCGGGACGTTTGGCAATGAGCAGTTCTTC.

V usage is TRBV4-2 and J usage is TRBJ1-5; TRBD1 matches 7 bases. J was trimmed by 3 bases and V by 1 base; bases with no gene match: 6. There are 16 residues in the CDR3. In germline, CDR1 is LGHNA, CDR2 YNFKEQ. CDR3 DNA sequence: TGTGCCAGCAGCCAAGTGGGGCAGGGGGACAATCAGCCCCAGCATTTT. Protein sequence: CASSQVGQGDNQPQHF.

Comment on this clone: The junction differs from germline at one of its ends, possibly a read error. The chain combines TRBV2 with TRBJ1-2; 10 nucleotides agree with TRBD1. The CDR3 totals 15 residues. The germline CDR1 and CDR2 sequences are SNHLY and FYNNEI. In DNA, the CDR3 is TGTGCCAGTGTAGTGGGGACAGGGGCTAACTCTGGCTACACCTTC. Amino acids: CASVVGTGANSGYTF.

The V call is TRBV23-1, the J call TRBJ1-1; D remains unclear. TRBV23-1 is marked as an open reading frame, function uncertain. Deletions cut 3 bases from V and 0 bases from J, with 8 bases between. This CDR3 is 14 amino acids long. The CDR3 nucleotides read TGCGCCAGCAGTCACCCTGACATGAACACTGAAGCTTTCTTT. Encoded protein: CASSHPDMNTEAFF.

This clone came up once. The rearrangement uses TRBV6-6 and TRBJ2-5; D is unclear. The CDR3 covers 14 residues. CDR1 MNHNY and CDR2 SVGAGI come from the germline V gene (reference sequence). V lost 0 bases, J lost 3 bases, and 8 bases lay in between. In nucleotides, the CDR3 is TGTGCCAGCAGTTACTCTGGCTTGGAAGAGACCCAGTACTTC. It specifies CASSYSGLEETQYF.

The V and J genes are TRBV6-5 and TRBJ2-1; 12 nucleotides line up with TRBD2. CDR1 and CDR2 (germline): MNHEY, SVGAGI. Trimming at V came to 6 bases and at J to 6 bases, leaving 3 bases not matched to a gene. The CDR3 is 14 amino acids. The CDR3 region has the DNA TGTGCCAGCAGACTAGCGGGGGGACCCAATGAGCAGTTCTTC. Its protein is CASRLAGGPNEQFF.

DNA of the CDR3: TGTGCCAGCAGCAGACTCGGGGTCCAAACCGGGGAGCTGTTTTTT. This sequence encodes CASSRLGVQTGELFF. The chain recombines TRBV11-2 with TRBJ2-2; maybe TRBD2 (5 bases). Germline lookup yields CDR1 SGHAT and CDR2 FQNNGV. V was cut by 5 bases and J by 5 bases, with 15 bases left in between. The CDR3 contains 15 residues.

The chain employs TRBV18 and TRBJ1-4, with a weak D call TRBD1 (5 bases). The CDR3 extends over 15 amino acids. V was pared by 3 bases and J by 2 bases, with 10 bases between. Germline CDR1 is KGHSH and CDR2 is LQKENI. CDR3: CASSPRTTTNEKLFF. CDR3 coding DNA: TGTGCCAGCTCACCTCGGACAACTACTAATGAAAAACTGTTTTTT. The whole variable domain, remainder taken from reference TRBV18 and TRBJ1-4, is NAGVMQNPRHLVRRRGQEARLRCSPMKGHSHVYWYRQLPEEGLKFMVYLQKENIIDESGMPKERFSAEFPKEGPSILRIQQVVRGDSAAYFCASSPRTTTNEKLFFGSGTQLSVL.

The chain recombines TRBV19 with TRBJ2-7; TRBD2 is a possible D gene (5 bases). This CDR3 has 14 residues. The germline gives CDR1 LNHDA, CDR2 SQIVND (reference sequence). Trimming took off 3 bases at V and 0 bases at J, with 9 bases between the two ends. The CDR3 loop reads CASSISGSSYEQYF. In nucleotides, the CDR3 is TGTGCCAGTAGTATTTCGGGGAGCTCCTACGAGCAGTACTTC.